This is a list of T cell receptor beta chains from one sample in a study of blood T cell repertoires in COVID-19. TCRdb's copy holds only in-frame clones and misses some; the assay was immunoSEQ multiplex PCR. The sample consists of approximately 300,000 clones, around 89% of them appearing once. Sequences were obtained from peripheral blood. The source is a woman between 40 and 55 years old with acute or convalescent COVID-19. Each CDR3 is given with its conserved first and last residue. The order of the fields is D gene, clone size, J gene, V gene, CDR3 DNA, CDR3 protein. D genes are given only for firm matches. The size field is filled for only some rows; it gives once, few, many or a size class.

d_call: .; clone_size: few; j_call: TRBJ1-5; v_call: TRBV2; cdr3_nt: TGTGCCAGCAGTTCAGGGAGCAATCAGCCCCAGCATTTT; cdr3_aa: CASSSGSNQPQHF
d_call: .; clone_size: once; j_call: TRBJ2-1; v_call: TRBV4-2; cdr3_nt: TGTGCCAGCAGCCAAGATATGAGGGCCTACAATGAGCAGTTCTTC; cdr3_aa: CASSQDMRAYNEQFF
d_call: TRBD2; clone_size: once; j_call: TRBJ2-2; v_call: TRBV5-6; cdr3_nt: TGTGCCAGCAGCGCAGCGGGGGGACAGAATCCCAACACCGGGGAGCTGTTTTTT; cdr3_aa: CASSAAGGQNPNTGELFF
d_call: .; clone_size: .; j_call: TRBJ1-4; v_call: TRBV2; cdr3_nt: TGTGCCAGCAGTGAAGCGACGGGGGGCGGTGAAAAACTGTTTTTT; cdr3_aa: CASSEATGGGEKLFF
d_call: .; clone_size: once; j_call: TRBJ1-4; v_call: TRBV6-2/TRBV6-3; cdr3_nt: TGTGCCAGCAGTAGACAATCGGGGGGGTATGAAAAACTGTTTTTT; cdr3_aa: CASSRQSGGYEKLFF
d_call: .; clone_size: .; j_call: TRBJ2-1; v_call: TRBV5-6; cdr3_nt: TGTGCCAGCAGCTTCGGGGTTAGCTCCTACAATGAGCAGTTCTTC; cdr3_aa: CASSFGVSSYNEQFF
d_call: .; clone_size: .; j_call: TRBJ1-1; v_call: TRBV27; cdr3_nt: TGTGCCAGCAGTTTGGATACAGGGTCTTTCACTGAAGCTTTCTTT; cdr3_aa: CASSLDTGSFTEAFF
d_call: TRBD1; clone_size: .; j_call: TRBJ2-2; v_call: TRBV5-6; cdr3_nt: TGTGCCAGCAGCGGGACAGTCGGGGAGCTGTTTTTT; cdr3_aa: CASSGTVGELFF
d_call: .; clone_size: .; j_call: TRBJ1-3; v_call: TRBV19; cdr3_nt: TGTGCCAGTAGGGGTAGGGGCTCTGGAAACACCATATATTTT; cdr3_aa: CASRGRGSGNTIYF
d_call: .; clone_size: .; j_call: TRBJ2-5; v_call: TRBV7-9; cdr3_nt: TGTGCCAGCAGCCATCCATCCCAGGGGGGAGAGACCCAGTACTTC; cdr3_aa: CASSHPSQGGETQYF
d_call: .; clone_size: .; j_call: TRBJ2-3; v_call: TRBV7-9; cdr3_nt: TGTGCCAGCAGACCCGAGGGTAGCACAGATACGCAGTATTTT; cdr3_aa: CASRPEGSTDTQYF
d_call: TRBD1; clone_size: .; j_call: TRBJ1-2; v_call: TRBV7-2; cdr3_nt: TGTGCCAGCAGCTCACGACAGGGGGCATATGGCTACACCTTC; cdr3_aa: CASSSRQGAYGYTF
d_call: .; clone_size: .; j_call: TRBJ1-2; v_call: TRBV6-1; cdr3_nt: TGTGCCAGCAGTGAAGATACAGCCATCTATGGCTACACCTTC; cdr3_aa: CASSEDTAIYGYTF
d_call: TRBD2; clone_size: few; j_call: TRBJ2-3; v_call: TRBV6-4; cdr3_nt: TGTGCCAGCAGTGACTCCGGGGGGAGCACAGATACGCAGTATTTT; cdr3_aa: CASSDSGGSTDTQYF
d_call: .; clone_size: .; j_call: TRBJ2-2; v_call: TRBV5-8; cdr3_nt: TGTGCCAGCAGCCTACCGGGGGTACCTTCAGGCACCGGGGAGCTGTTTTTT; cdr3_aa: CASSLPGVPSGTGELFF
d_call: .; clone_size: .; j_call: TRBJ2-6; v_call: TRBV12-5; cdr3_nt: TGTGCTAGTGGTCCTGATAGCTCTGGGGCCAACGTCCTGACTTTC; cdr3_aa: CASGPDSSGANVLTF
d_call: .; clone_size: .; j_call: TRBJ1-1; v_call: TRBV4-2; cdr3_nt: TGTGCCAGCAGCCAAGATCGGGATAGTGGAGCTTTCTTT; cdr3_aa: CASSQDRDSGAFF
d_call: .; clone_size: once; j_call: TRBJ2-5; v_call: TRBV9; cdr3_nt: TGTGCCAGCAGCGTAGGTTCTAGCTTAGAGACCCAGTACTTC; cdr3_aa: CASSVGSSLETQYF
d_call: .; clone_size: .; j_call: TRBJ1-2; v_call: TRBV18; cdr3_nt: TGTGCCAGCTCACCGGAGACTAACTATGGCTACACCTTC; cdr3_aa: CASSPETNYGYTF